This is a list of T cell receptor beta chains from one sample in a study of blood T cells in healthy people across ages. TCRdb processed the 5' RACE reads anew with MiXCR; each CDR3 protein has one entry. Of about 770,000 distinct CDR3 sequences detected, roughly 44% appear once; the ten largest clones hold around 18%. The sequencing sample was made of blood. These TCRs come from a man between 60 and 75 years old in good health. CDR3s include the opening cysteine and the closing phenylalanine or tryptophan. The D gene is left open where the match is weak. Size values are once, few and many counts, or a class for expanded clones, and some rows have none.

D gene	V gene	clone size	J gene	CDR3 protein	CDR3 DNA
NA	TRBV4-1	few	TRBJ2-5	CASSQISGGGTETQYF	TGCGCCAGCAGCCAAATCTCCGGGGGCGGTACAGAGACCCAGTACTTC
TRBD1	TRBV5-8	few	TRBJ2-7	CASSPEVKGALTYEQYF	TGTGCCAGCAGCCCGGAAGTTAAGGGGGCCCTTACCTACGAGCAGTACTTC
NA	TRBV10-3	NA	TRBJ1-6	CAISESGISYNSPLHF	TGTGCCATCAGTGAATCGGGGATCTCCTATAATTCACCCCTCCACTTT
NA	TRBV20-1	few	TRBJ2-7	CSASPGRFREQYF	TGCAGTGCTTCTCCGGGTCGATTTCGCGAGCAGTACTTC
NA	TRBV3-1	few	TRBJ2-4	CASSQVAGLAKNIQYF	TGTGCCAGCAGCCAAGTTGCCGGGCTAGCCAAAAACATTCAGTACTTC
NA	TRBV6-5	NA	TRBJ1-3	CASSYSWANGNSGNTIYF	TGTGCCAGCAGTTACTCTTGGGCGAACGGAAACTCTGGAAACACCATATATTTT
NA	TRBV28	NA	TRBJ2-7	CASSASVYEQYF	TGTGCCAGCAGTGCCTCAGTGTACGAGCAGTACTTC
NA	TRBV5-1	once	TRBJ2-1	CASSLAPNSYNEQFF	TGCGCCAGCAGCTTGGCCCCCAACTCCTACAATGAGCAGTTCTTC
TRBD1	TRBV27	NA	TRBJ1-2	CASSLGLGTVMGGHTF	TGTGCCAGCAGTCTTGGATTAGGGACAGTGATGGGGGGCCACACCTTC
NA	TRBV7-2	NA	TRBJ2-2	CASVGTFNTGELFF	TGTGCCAGCGTGGGGACATTTAACACCGGGGAGCTGTTTTTT
NA	TRBV7-2	NA	TRBJ2-6	CASIQLISGSGANVLTF	TGTGCCAGCATCCAACTGATAAGTGGGTCTGGGGCCAACGTCCTGACTTTC
NA	TRBV12-3/TRBV12-4	many	TRBJ2-5	CASSPGNLETQYF	TGTGCCAGCAGCCCCGGTAATTTAGAGACCCAGTACTTC
NA	TRBV28	few	TRBJ2-1	CASSAPRDGLAGNEQFF	TGTGCCAGCAGCGCTCCACGCGACGGGCTAGCAGGCAATGAGCAGTTCTTC
NA	TRBV7-9	NA	TRBJ2-7	CASSFDGQSYEQYF	TGTGCCAGCAGCTTCGACGGGCAGTCCTACGAGCAGTACTTC
NA	TRBV7-9	NA	TRBJ1-5	CASSLFSQPQHF	TGTGCCAGCAGCTTATTCTCTCAGCCCCAGCATTTT
NA	TRBV7-2	few	TRBJ2-7	CASSLVVDEQYF	TGTGCCAGCAGCTTAGTGGTTGACGAGCAGTACTTC
NA	TRBV18	few	TRBJ2-3	CASSPRQGNTDTQYF	TGTGCCAGCTCACCACGACAAGGGAACACAGATACGCAGTATTTT
TRBD2	TRBV20-1	few	TRBJ2-6	CSAALGLAGSSGANVLTF	TGCAGTGCTGCCCTTGGGCTAGCGGGGAGCTCTGGGGCCAACGTCCTGACTTTC
NA	TRBV7-6	NA	TRBJ1-1	CASSDSAEAFF	TGTGCCAGCAGCGACAGCGCTGAAGCTTTCTTT
NA	TRBV20-1	few	TRBJ1-2	CSAQAADSIYGYTF	TGCAGTGCCCAAGCCGCCGACAGTATCTATGGCTACACCTTC
NA	TRBV9	NA	TRBJ2-5	CASSAGTLTQETQYF	TGTGCCAGCAGTGCCGGGACCCTGACGCAGGAGACCCAGTACTTC
TRBD2	TRBV7-2	few	TRBJ2-1	CASSLRGRGTHNEQFF	TGTGCCAGCAGCTTAAGAGGGCGGGGGACCCACAATGAGCAGTTCTTC
TRBD1	TRBV15	NA	TRBJ2-7	CATSKLGTGYEQYF	TGTGCCACCAGCAAGTTAGGGACAGGGTACGAGCAGTACTTC
NA	TRBV27	few	TRBJ2-5	CASSLTGGRQETQYF	TGTGCCAGCAGTTTAACCGGGGGCAGACAAGAGACCCAGTACTTC
TRBD2	TRBV20-1	few	TRBJ2-1	CSARTQTSGGYNEQFF	TGCAGTGCTCGGACCCAGACTAGCGGGGGTTACAATGAGCAGTTCTTC
NA	TRBV29-1	few	TRBJ2-3	CSVEGGRAIDTQYF	TGCAGCGTTGAAGGTGGCCGGGCTATAGATACGCAGTATTTT
NA	TRBV11-3	NA	TRBJ2-5	CASSPGLGATGNQETQYF	TGTGCCAGCAGCCCCGGACTGGGGGCCACGGGAAACCAAGAGACCCAGTACTTC
TRBD1	TRBV19	NA	TRBJ2-7	CASSMRRGYEQYF	TGTGCCAGTAGTATGCGCAGGGGGTACGAGCAGTACTTC
TRBD2	TRBV7-2	NA	TRBJ2-3	CASSLSLAGVGTDTQYF	TGTGCCAGCAGCTTAAGCCTAGCGGGGGTGGGCACAGATACGCAGTATTTT
TRBD1	TRBV30	NA	TRBJ1-2	CAWNLAPRTGALKFYGYTF	TGTGCCTGGAACCTAGCCCCGAGGACAGGGGCTCTTAAATTCTATGGCTACACCTTC
NA	TRBV12-3/TRBV12-4	NA	TRBJ2-3	CASSRVRADAQYF	TGTGCCAGCAGCAGGGTGAGGGCAGATGCGCAGTATTTT
NA	TRBV18	NA	TRBJ2-4	CASSPRTENIQYF	TGTGCCAGCTCACCAAGGACAGAAAACATTCAGTACTTC
TRBD2	TRBV6-5	NA	TRBJ2-1	CASSYSLLAGGAEQFF	TGTGCCAGCAGTTACTCCCTACTAGCGGGGGGGGCGGAGCAGTTCTTC
TRBD2	TRBV18	NA	TRBJ2-1	CASSPRVAGGDEQFF	TGTGCCAGCTCACCAAGGGTAGCGGGGGGAGATGAGCAGTTCTTC
TRBD1	TRBV20-1	NA	TRBJ2-7	CSARDPDRADEQYF	TGCAGTGCTAGAGACCCTGACAGGGCTGACGAGCAGTACTTC
NA	TRBV20-1	NA	TRBJ1-5	CSARPGEGSNQPQHF	TGCAGTGCTAGGCCAGGGGAGGGTAGCAATCAGCCCCAGCATTTT